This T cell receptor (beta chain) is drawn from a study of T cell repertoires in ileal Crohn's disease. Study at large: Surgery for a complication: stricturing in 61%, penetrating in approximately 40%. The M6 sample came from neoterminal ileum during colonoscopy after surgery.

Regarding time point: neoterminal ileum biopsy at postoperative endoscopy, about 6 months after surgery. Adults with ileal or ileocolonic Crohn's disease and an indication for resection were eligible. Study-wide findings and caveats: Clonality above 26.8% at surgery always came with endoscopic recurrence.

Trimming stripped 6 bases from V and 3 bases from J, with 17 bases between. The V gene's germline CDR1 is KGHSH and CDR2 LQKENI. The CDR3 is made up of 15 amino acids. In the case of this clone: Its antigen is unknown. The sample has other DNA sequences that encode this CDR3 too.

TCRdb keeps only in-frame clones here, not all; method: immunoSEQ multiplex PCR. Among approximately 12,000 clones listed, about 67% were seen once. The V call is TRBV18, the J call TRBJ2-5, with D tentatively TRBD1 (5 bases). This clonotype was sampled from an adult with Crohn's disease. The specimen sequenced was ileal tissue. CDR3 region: CASSPQKGAEETQYF. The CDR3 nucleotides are TGTGCCAGCTCTCCTCAGAAAGGGGCGGAAGAGACCCAGTACTTC.